Each of the 15 T cell receptor beta chains below was sequenced from the same sample in a study of tumor-infiltrating lymphocytes in glioblastoma multiforme. Three nested ARM-PCR rounds with V-beta and C-beta primers built TCRB libraries. Via MiXCR, TCRdb re-called the multiplex PCR reads, giving one row per CDR3 protein. The profile covers roughly 15,000 distinct CDR3 sequences, with over 60% appearing a single time and 37% taken by the ten largest. The source material was brain tumor tissue. The receptors stem from a male donor with glioblastoma.

Regarding this clonotype: The junction departs from germline at one end; a sequencing error may be responsible. The chain links TRBV20-1 to TRBJ2-3; weak D call: TRBD1 (6 bases). The CDR3 spans 15 residues. Germline values: CDR1 DFQATT, CDR2 SNEGSKA (reference sequence). The CDR3 region is CGVVTGHHLTDTRYF. The DNA for the CDR3 is TGCGGTGTGGTAACGGGACATCATCTCACAGATACGCGGTATTTT.

The CDR3, as DNA: TGCAGTGCTAGATCCCAGGGGGCACAAGCTTTCTTT. Its translation is CSARSQGAQAFF. The V and J genes are TRBV20-1 and TRBJ1-1; TRBD1 aligns across 8 bases. The CDR3 is 12 amino acids. V shed 2 bases, J shed 9 bases, and the junction held 5 bases outside the gene matches. Germline V gives CDR1 DFQATT, CDR2 SNEGSKA (reference sequence).

The chain is built from TRBV11-2 and TRBJ2-1; D may be TRBD1 (5 bases). Germline loops: CDR1 SGHAT, CDR2 FQNNGV. The CDR3 runs to 15 residues. V was pared by 9 bases and J by 2 bases, with 17 bases between. CDR3 loop: CARSPGSGPYNEQFF. In DNA, the CDR3 is TGTGCCAGAAGCCCCGGGTCAGGGCCCTACAATGAGCAGTTCTTC.

This clonotype was seen only once. An end of the junction does not agree with germline; a read error may underlie this. The chain couples TRBV20-1 to TRBJ1-2; 7 bases line up with TRBD1. CDR3 size: 15 residues. Germline V gene sequence: CDR1 DFQATT, CDR2 SNEGSKA (reference sequence). The CDR3 sequence: CSAGSTRGQDYVYTF. DNA for the CDR3: TGCAGTGCTGGCTCCACGAGGGGGCAGGATTATGTCTACACCTTC.

The chain joins TRBV6-1 to TRBJ1-2; D call uncertain. Between the trimmed V and J ends, which lost 6 bases and 1 base, there was a span of 3 bases. There are 11 residues in the CDR3. Germline V gives CDR1 MNHNS, CDR2 SASEGT. For the CDR3, the DNA is TGTGCCAGCAGAGTTAACTATGGCTACACCTTC. Protein sequence: CASRVNYGYTF.

Turning to this clonotype: Lacking the conserved final phenylalanine or tryptophan, this CDR3 likely reflects a read error. The V gene is TRBV6-1, the J gene TRBJ2-3, with unresolved D. With 2 bases removed from V and 4 bases from J, the gap between germline ends came to 4 bases. Germline V gives CDR1 MNHNS, CDR2 SASEGT. The CDR3 totals 12 residues. The CDR3 reads CASSETSDTQYL. The CDR3 coding sequence is TGTGCCAGCAGTGAAACCTCAGATACGCAGTATTTA.

This chain uses TRBV11-3 with TRBJ2-2; 8 positions agree with TRBD1. The V segment lost 5 bases and the J segment 7 bases; nucleotides outside the gene matches: 3. The germline gives CDR1 SGHNT, CDR2 YENEEA. This CDR3 comprises 13 residues. The CDR3, as DNA: TGTGCCAGCAGCCGACAGGGGTACGGGGAGCTGTTTTTT. Residues: CASSRQGYGELFF.

This clonotype was detected only once. The junction does not match germline at one end; this may be a read error. The J gene is TRBJ2-1, the V gene TRBV11-2, with 15 bases identical to TRBD2. Germline values: CDR1 SGHAT, CDR2 FQNNGV. CDR3 length: 17 amino acids. DNA of the CDR3: TGTGCCAGCAGCTCCTCCGAGGGACTAGCGGGAGGTGGTGAGCACTTCTTC. Protein product: CASSSSEGLAGGGEHFF.

Within the sample, this clonotype is large. The chain links TRBV11-2 to TRBJ1-4, with TRBD1 matching over 10 bases. J was trimmed by 7 bases and V by 1 base; bases with no gene match: 6. Per germline, CDR1 SGHAT and CDR2 FQNNGV. This CDR3 comprises 16 residues. The chain's CDR3 is CASSLGGTGEFEKLFF. In nucleotides, the CDR3 is TGTGCCAGCAGCTTAGGCGGGACAGGGGAGTTTGAAAAACTGTTTTTT. Looking up the rest from reference TRBV11-2 and TRBJ1-4 gives the full variable domain: EAGVAQSPRYKIIEKRQSVAFWCNPISGHATLYWYQQILGQGPKLLIQFQNNGVVDDSQLPKDRFSAERLKGVDSTLKIQPAKLEDSAVYLCASSLGGTGEFEKLFFGSGTQLSVL.

This clonotype occurred many times. J is TRBJ2-1 and V is TRBV29-1; perhaps TRBD2 as D (6 bases). Trimming removed 8 bases from V and 0 bases from J, with 17 bases in between. CDR1 is SQVTM, CDR2 ANQGSEA, per germline. The CDR3 is 15 amino acids. CDR3 in DNA: TGCAGCTCCCTGAGACTAGGGGACTCCTACAATGAGCAGTTCTTC. The encoded protein is CSSLRLGDSYNEQFF.

This clonotype counts as medium-sized. J is TRBJ2-3 and V is TRBV7-8; D unclear. Germline lookup yields CDR1 SGHVS and CDR2 FQNEAQ. The V end lost 3 bases, the J end lost 0 bases, and 4 bases lay between the germline ends. There are 13 residues in the CDR3. This CDR3 reads CASSFGSTDTQYF. The CDR3 region has the DNA TGTGCCAGCAGCTTTGGGAGCACAGATACGCAGTATTTT.

In DNA form, the CDR3 reads TGTGCCAGCAGCTCACAGGGGAACACTGAAGCTTTCTTT. Protein sequence: CASSSQGNTEAFF. The chain couples TRBV11-1 to TRBJ1-1, with D perhaps TRBD1 (6 bases). Trimming cost V 4 bases and J 1 base, with 7 bases left between them. The CDR3 length is 13 residues. In germline, CDR1 is SGHAT, CDR2 FQDESV (reference sequence).

The chain combines TRBV20-1 with TRBJ1-6, with D possibly matching TRBD1 (5 bases). This CDR3 is built from 13 residues. Germline CDR1 and CDR2: DFQATT and SNEGSKA (reference sequence). V lost 5 bases and J 7 bases, leaving 12 bases between the germline ends. The CDR3 loop is CSAGGLPNSPLHF. CDR3 bases: TGCAGTGCTGGGGGACTCCCCAATTCACCCCTCCACTTT.

The CDR3 sequence is CASSELVGTREQYF. The CDR3 bases are TGCGCCAGCAGTGAGTTGGTGGGGACTCGCGAGCAGTACTTC. The chain links TRBV10-1 to TRBJ2-7; D possibly corresponds to TRBD2 (6 bases). This CDR3 is built from 14 residues. Germline values: CDR1 WNHNN, CDR2 SYGVQD (reference sequence). Between the trimmed V and J ends, which lost 1 base and 6 bases, there was a span of 13 bases.

This sequence joins TRBV4-2 and TRBJ2-2; D gene unclear. V lost 0 bases and J lost 5, with 7 bases in between. The germline V gene has CDR1 LGHNA and CDR2 YNFKEQ. The CDR3 is 14 residues long. This CDR3 is CASSQEMATGELFF. The CDR3 DNA reads as TGTGCCAGCAGCCAAGAGATGGCAACCGGGGAGCTGTTTTTT.